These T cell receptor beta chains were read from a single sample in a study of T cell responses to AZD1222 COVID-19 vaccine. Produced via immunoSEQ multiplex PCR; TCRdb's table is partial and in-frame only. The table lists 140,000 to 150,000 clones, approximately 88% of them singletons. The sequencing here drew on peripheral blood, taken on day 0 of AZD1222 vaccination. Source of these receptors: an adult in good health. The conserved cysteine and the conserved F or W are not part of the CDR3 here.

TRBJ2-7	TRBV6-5	ASSPGAYEQY
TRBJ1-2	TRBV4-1	ASSQREAGANYGYT
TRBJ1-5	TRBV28	ASIRPGAEGNQPQH
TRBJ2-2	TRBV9	ASSVTGELF
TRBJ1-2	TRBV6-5	ASSYVAANYGYT
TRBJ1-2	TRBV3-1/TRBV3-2	ASSQDLMGTNYGYT
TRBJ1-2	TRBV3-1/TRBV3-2	ASSPERFVYGYT
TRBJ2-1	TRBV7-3	ASSPPGLGSSYNEQF
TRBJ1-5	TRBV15	ATSSRTGDGPQH
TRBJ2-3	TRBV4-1	ASSQGVSRGADTQY
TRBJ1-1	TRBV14	ASSQSTEAF
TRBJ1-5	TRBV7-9	ASSLGHNNQPQH
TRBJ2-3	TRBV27	ASTALRRGFTDTQY
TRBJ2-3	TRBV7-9	ASSSEGDTQY
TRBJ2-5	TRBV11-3	ASSEQGAGVTQY
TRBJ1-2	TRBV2	ASSRRGPDYGYT
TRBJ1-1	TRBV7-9	ASSSGQGAYTEAF
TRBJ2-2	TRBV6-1	ASSEGQLNTGELF